The present T cell receptor (beta chain) was sequenced within a study of identical twins. A universal primer site was incorporated via template switching, and the cDNA contained unique molecular identifiers. Using its own MiXCR run on the 5' RACE reads, TCRdb lists one record per CDR3 protein. The table includes fewer than 500,000 distinct CDR3 sequences, roughly an eighth detected once. A few counts support this clonotype. Its antigen is as yet unknown. The CDR3 has 15 residues. V shed 7 bases, J shed 1 base, and the junction held 5 bases outside the gene matches. Study outcomes and limitations: Potential partial confounding of zero-insertion analyses by invariant MAIT and iNKT cells was noted.

These data also featured in a second study, about yellow fever vaccine responses in identical twins.

The rearrangement links TRBV12-3 or TRBV12-4 to TRBJ2-5; 11 nucleotides match TRBD2. This receptor was taken from a young woman in good health. Sequencing was done on a sample of CD4+ T cells sorted from blood. The CDR3 DNA follows: TGTGCCAGCACCCTAGCGGGGGGCAGCCAAGAGACCCAGTACTTC. Its protein product is CASTLAGGSQETQYF.